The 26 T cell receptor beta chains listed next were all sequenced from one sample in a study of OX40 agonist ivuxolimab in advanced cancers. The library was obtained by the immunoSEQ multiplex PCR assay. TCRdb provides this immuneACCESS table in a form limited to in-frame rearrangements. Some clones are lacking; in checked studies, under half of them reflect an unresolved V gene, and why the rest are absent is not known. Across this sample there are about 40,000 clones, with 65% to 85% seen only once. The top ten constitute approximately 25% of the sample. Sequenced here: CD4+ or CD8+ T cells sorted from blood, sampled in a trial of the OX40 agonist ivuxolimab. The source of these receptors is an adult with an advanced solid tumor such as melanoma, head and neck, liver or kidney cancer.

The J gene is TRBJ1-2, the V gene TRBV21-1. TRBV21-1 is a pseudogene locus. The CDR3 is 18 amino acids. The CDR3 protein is CASRDLDRDTGVGYGYTF. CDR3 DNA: TGTGCCAGCAGGGACCTGGACCGGGACACGGGAGTCGGCTATGGCTACACCTTC.

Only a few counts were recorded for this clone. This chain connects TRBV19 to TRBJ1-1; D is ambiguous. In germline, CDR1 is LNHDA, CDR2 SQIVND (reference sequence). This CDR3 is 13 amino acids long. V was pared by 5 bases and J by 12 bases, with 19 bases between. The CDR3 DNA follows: TGTGCCAGTAGTCCCCGTGAAGGCCTGGTAACTTTCTTT. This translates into CASSPREGLVTFF.

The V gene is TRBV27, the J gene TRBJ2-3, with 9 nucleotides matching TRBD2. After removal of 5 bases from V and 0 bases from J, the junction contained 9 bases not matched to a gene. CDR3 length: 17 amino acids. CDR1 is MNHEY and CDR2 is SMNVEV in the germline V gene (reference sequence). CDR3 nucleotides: TGTGCCAGCAGTCACGGGCCCGGACTAGCGAGCACAGATACGCAGTATTTT. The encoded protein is CASSHGPGLASTDTQYF.

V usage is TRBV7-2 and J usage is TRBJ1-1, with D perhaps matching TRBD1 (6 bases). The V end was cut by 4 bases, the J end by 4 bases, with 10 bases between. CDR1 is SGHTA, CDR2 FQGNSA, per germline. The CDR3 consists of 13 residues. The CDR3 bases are TGTGCCAGCAGCTCCTCGACAGGCACTGAAGCTTTCTTT. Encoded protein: CASSSSTGTEAFF.

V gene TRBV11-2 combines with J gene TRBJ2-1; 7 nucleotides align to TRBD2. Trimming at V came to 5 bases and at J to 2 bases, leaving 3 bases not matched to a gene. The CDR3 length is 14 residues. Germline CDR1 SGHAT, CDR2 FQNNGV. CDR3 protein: CASSDGLAYNEQFF. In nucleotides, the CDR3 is TGTGCCAGCAGCGATGGACTAGCCTACAATGAGCAGTTCTTC.

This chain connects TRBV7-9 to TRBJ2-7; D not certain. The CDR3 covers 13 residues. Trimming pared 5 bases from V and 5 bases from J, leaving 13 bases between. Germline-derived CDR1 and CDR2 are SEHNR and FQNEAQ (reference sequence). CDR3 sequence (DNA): TGTGCCAGCAGCCCCTCGGGTAGTAACGAGCAGTACTTC. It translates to CASSPSGSNEQYF.

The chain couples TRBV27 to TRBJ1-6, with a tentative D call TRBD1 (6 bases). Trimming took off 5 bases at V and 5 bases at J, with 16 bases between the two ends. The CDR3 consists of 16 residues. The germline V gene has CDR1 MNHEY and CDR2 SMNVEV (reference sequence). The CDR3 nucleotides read TGTGCCAGCAGTCTGTATTCCCGGGACAATAATTCACCCCTCCACTTT. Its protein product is CASSLYSRDNNSPLHF.

The CDR3 nucleotides read TGTGCCAGCAGTCCGGGACAGGCAGGTCCGCAGTATTTT. Amino acid sequence: CASSPGQAGPQYF. The rearrangement uses TRBV14 and TRBJ2-3; 8 bases map to TRBD1. CDR1 is SGHDN and CDR2 is FVKESK in the germline V gene. Unmatched junction bases numbered 9, after V lost 6 bases and J lost 10 bases. The CDR3 is 13 amino acids.

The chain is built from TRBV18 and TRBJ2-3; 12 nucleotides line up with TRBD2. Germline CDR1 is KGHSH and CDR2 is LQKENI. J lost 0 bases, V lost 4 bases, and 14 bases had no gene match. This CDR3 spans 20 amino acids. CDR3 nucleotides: TGTGCCAGCTCACTGGGGTACACAGGGACTAGCGGGCAGAGCACAGATACGCAGTATTTT. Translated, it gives CASSLGYTGTSGQSTDTQYF.

The chain's CDR3 is CATSIIAGGFYEQYF. The CDR3 DNA sequence: TGTGCCACCAGCATCATAGCAGGGGGCTTCTACGAGCAGTACTTC. The rearrangement uses TRBV15 and TRBJ2-7, with TRBD1 matching over 8 bases. The CDR3 runs 15 residues. The V gene's germline CDR1 is LNHNV and CDR2 YYDKDF (reference sequence). V was pared by 4 bases and J by 3 bases, with 8 bases of the junction left unmatched.

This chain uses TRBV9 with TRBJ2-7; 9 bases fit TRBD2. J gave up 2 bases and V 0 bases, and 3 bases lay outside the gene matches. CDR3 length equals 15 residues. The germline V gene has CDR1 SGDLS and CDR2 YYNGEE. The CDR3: CASSVDGGRAYEQYF. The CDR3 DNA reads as TGTGCCAGCAGCGTAGATGGCGGGAGGGCCTACGAGCAGTACTTC.

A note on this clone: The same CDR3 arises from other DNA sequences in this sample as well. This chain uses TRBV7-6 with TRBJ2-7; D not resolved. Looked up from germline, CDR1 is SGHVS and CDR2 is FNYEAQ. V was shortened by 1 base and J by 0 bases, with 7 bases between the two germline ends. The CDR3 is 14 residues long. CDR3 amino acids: CASSLVASSYEQYF. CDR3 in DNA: TGTGCCAGCAGCTTAGTGGCGTCCTCCTACGAGCAGTACTTC.

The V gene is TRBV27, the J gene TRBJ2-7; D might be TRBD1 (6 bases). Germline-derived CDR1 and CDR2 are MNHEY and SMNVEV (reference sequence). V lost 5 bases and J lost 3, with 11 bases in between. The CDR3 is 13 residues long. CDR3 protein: CASSTSDSYEQYF. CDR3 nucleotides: TGTGCCAGCAGTACCTCGGACAGCTACGAGCAGTACTTC.

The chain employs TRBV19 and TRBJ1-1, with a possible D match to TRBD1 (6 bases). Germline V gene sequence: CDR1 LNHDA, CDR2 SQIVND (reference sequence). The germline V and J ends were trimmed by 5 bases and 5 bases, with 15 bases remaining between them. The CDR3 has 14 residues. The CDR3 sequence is CASSPPGGGTEAFF. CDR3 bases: TGTGCCAGTAGTCCCCCAGGAGGGGGGACTGAAGCTTTCTTT.

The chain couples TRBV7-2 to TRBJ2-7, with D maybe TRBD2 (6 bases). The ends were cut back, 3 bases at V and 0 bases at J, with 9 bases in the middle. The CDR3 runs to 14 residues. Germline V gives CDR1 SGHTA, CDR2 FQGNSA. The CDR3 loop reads CASSFGGSSYEQYF. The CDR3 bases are TGTGCCAGCAGCTTTGGGGGGAGCTCCTACGAGCAGTACTTC.

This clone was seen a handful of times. CDR3 loop: CASSRGSPNTEAFF. The CDR3 bases are TGTGCCAGCTCCAGGGGCAGTCCGAACACTGAAGCTTTCTTT. V and J are TRBV6-5 and TRBJ1-1; D possibly corresponds to TRBD1 (6 bases). Germline-derived CDR1 and CDR2 are MNHEY and SVGAGI. V lost 8 bases to trimming and J lost 1 base, with 14 bases between them. The CDR3 totals 14 residues.

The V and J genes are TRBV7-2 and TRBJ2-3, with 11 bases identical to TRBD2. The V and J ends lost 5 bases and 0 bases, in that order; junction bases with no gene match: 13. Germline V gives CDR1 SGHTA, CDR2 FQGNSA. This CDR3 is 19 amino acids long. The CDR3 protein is CASSRGPSGGTPSTDTQYF. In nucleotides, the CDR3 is TGTGCCAGCAGCCGAGGACCTAGCGGGGGGACTCCTAGCACAGATACGCAGTATTTT.

The CDR3 DNA is TGTGCCAGCAGGGCTTTTTCAGGGAACCCCTATGGCTACACCTTC. It is translated as CASRAFSGNPYGYTF. The chain joins TRBV9 to TRBJ1-2; tentative D call: TRBD1 (5 bases). The CDR3 extends over 15 amino acids. CDR1 is SGDLS and CDR2 is YYNGEE in the germline V gene. Deletions cut 5 bases from V and 4 bases from J, with 18 bases between.

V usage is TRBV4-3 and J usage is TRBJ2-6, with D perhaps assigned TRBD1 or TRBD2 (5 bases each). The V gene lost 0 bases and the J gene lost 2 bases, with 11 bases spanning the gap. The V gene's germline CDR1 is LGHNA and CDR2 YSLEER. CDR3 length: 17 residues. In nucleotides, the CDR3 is TGCGCCAGCAGCCAAGATTTAGGGACCGCTGGGGCCAACGTCCTGACTTTC. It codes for CASSQDLGTAGANVLTF.

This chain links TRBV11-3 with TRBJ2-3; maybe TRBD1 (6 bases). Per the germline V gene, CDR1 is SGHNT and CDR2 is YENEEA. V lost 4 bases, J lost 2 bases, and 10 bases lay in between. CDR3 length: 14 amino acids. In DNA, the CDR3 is TGTGCCAGCAGCTCCAGGGGCTTCACAGATACGCAGTATTTT. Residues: CASSSRGFTDTQYF. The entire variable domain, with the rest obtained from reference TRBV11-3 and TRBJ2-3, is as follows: EAGVVQSPRYKIIEKKQPVAFWCNPISGHNTLYWYLQNLGQGPELLIRYENEEAVDDSQLPKDRFSAERLKGVDSTLKIQPAELGDSAVYLCASSSRGFTDTQYFGPGTRLTVL.

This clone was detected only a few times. The DNA for the CDR3 is TGTGCCAGCAGCGAGTGGACAGACCACAATGAGCAGTTCTTC. This translates into CASSEWTDHNEQFF. This chain uses TRBV6-1 with TRBJ2-1, with a possible D match to TRBD1 (6 bases). The CDR3 sequence is 14 residues long. V lost 6 bases to trimming and J lost 5 bases, with 14 bases between them. Germline CDR1 is MNHNS and CDR2 is SASEGT.

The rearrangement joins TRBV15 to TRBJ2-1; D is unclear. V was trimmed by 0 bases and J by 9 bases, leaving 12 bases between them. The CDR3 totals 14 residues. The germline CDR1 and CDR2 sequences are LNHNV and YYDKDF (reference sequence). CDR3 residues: CATSRDSQLGEQFF. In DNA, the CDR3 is TGTGCCACCAGCAGAGATTCTCAACTTGGTGAGCAGTTCTTC.

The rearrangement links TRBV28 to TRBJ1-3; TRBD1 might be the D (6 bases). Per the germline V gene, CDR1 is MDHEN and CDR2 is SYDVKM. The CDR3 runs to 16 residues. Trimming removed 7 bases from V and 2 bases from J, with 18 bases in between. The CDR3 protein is CASTQGGEGPGNTIYF. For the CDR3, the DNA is TGTGCCAGCACCCAAGGGGGGGAGGGACCTGGAAACACCATATATTTT.

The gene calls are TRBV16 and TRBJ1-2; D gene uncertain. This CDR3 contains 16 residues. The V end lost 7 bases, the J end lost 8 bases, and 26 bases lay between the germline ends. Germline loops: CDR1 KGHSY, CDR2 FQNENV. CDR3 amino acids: CASNLNYRAPLRGYTF. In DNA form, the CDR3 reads TGTGCCAGCAACCTTAATTACCGGGCCCCATTGAGGGGCTACACCTTC. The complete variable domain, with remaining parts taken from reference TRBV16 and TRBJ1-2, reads GEEVAQTPKHLVRGEGQKAKLYCAPIKGHSYVFWYQQVLKNEFKFLISFQNENVFDETGMPKERFSAKCLPNSPCSLEIQATKLEDSAVYFCASNLNYRAPLRGYTFGSGTRLTVV.

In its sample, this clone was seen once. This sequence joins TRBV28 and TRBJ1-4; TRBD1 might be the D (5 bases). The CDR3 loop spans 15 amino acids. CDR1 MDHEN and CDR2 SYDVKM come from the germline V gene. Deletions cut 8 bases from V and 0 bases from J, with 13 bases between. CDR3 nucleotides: TGTGCCAGCGGATCAACAGGAGCAACTAATGAAAAACTGTTTTTT. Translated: CASGSTGATNEKLFF.

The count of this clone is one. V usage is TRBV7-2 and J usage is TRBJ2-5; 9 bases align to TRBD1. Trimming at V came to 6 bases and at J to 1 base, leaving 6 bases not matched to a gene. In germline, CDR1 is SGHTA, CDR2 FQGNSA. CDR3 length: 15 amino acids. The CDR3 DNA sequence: TGTGCCAGCAGTTTACAGGGGGCCCCCCAAGAGACCCAGTACTTC. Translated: CASSLQGAPQETQYF.